The 31 T cell receptor beta chains below all came from one sample that was sequenced in a study of pediatric ulcerative colitis. The repertoire was sequenced with immunoSEQ multiplex PCR; TCRdb's copy has only in-frame clones and lacks some. The sample shows about 60,000 clones, 87% of them seen only once. The sequencing input was blood. These receptors originate from a boy younger than 18 who was a control in a study of pediatric ulcerative colitis.

The rearrangement links TRBV6-5 to TRBJ1-2; TRBD1 aligns across 8 bases. The CDR3 runs 13 residues. The junction had 4 bases not matched to a gene; V was cut back by 6 bases and J by 4 bases. Germline CDR1 and CDR2: MNHEY and SVGAGI. DNA for the CDR3: TGTGCCAGCAGCACCCAGGGGGCCTATGGCTACACCTTC. Its protein product is CASSTQGAYGYTF.

The chain uses TRBV19 and TRBJ1-1; a possible D gene is TRBD1 (5 bases). V was pared by 6 bases and J by 7 bases, with 6 bases between. Looked up from germline, CDR1 is LNHDA and CDR2 is SQIVND (reference sequence). The CDR3 runs 10 residues. Here the CDR3 DNA reads TGTGCCAGTAGCCAGGGTGAAGCTTTCTTT. The encoded protein is CASSQGEAFF.

In this sample, this clone turned up a few times. The V call is TRBV7-9, the J call TRBJ1-1, with unresolved D. The CDR3 consists of 13 residues. V dropped 5 bases and J dropped 1 base, with 8 bases sitting between them. Germline CDR1 is SEHNR and CDR2 is FQNEAQ (reference sequence). CDR3 nucleotides: TGTGCCAGCAGCCAAGGACGGAACACTGAAGCTTTCTTT. Translating gives CASSQGRNTEAFF.

The V and J genes are TRBV11-2 and TRBJ1-2; tentative D call: TRBD1 (5 bases). Trimming pared 1 base from V and 5 bases from J, leaving 26 bases between. The CDR3 totals 19 residues. CDR1 and CDR2 (germline): SGHAT, FQNNGV. The CDR3 nucleotides read TGTGCCAGCAGCTTAGCAGGGAGGGGCCGATTGATTCCGAGTTATGGCTACACCTTC. Translation gives CASSLAGRGRLIPSYGYTF. Supplemented by reference TRBV11-2 and TRBJ1-2, the full variable domain reads EAGVAQSPRYKIIEKRQSVAFWCNPISGHATLYWYQQILGQGPKLLIQFQNNGVVDDSQLPKDRFSAERLKGVDSTLKIQPAKLEDSAVYLCASSLAGRGRLIPSYGYTFGSGTRLTVV.

The chain uses TRBV2 and TRBJ2-3, with 8 bases aligning to TRBD2. V was pared by 6 bases and J by 2 bases, with 7 bases of the junction left unmatched. The CDR3 runs 15 residues. The germline gives CDR1 SNHLY, CDR2 FYNNEI. This CDR3 reads CASRNSGVPTDTQYF. CDR3 DNA sequence: TGTGCCAGCAGAAATAGCGGGGTTCCCACAGATACGCAGTATTTT.

The rearrangement joins TRBV19 to TRBJ2-1; 7 bases map to TRBD1. J lost 5 bases, V lost 6 bases, and 4 bases had no gene match. The CDR3 sequence is 13 residues long. Germline V gene sequence: CDR1 LNHDA, CDR2 SQIVND (reference sequence). The CDR3 loop is CASSLDRNNEQFF. The CDR3 region has the DNA TGTGCCAGTAGCCTGGACAGGAACAATGAGCAGTTCTTC.

This chain connects TRBV2 to TRBJ1-3, with no clear D. In germline, CDR1 is SNHLY, CDR2 FYNNEI. The CDR3 extends over 15 amino acids. Trimming cost V 6 bases and J 0 bases, with 12 bases left between them. Here the CDR3 reads CASSSAVSSGNTIYF. CDR3 bases: TGTGCCAGCAGCTCGGCCGTATCCTCTGGAAACACCATATATTTT.

Only a few counts were recorded for this clone. Written as DNA, the CDR3 is TGTGCCAGCAGCCAACCGACAACAGGGCTAGTCGGACTTACTGGAAACACCATATATTTT. Translation: CASSQPTTGLVGLTGNTIYF. The V call is TRBV4-2, the J call TRBJ1-3; tentative D call: TRBD1 (6 bases). This CDR3 spans 20 amino acids. V was shortened by 2 bases and J by 2 bases, with 25 bases between the two germline ends. Germline CDR1 is LGHNA and CDR2 is YNFKEQ.

The rearrangement links TRBV4-2 to TRBJ2-7, with a weak D call TRBD1 (6 bases). The CDR3 extends over 14 amino acids. CDR1 and CDR2 (germline): LGHNA, YNFKEQ. Trimming took off 1 base at V and 3 bases at J, with 10 bases between the two ends. The CDR3 DNA sequence: TGTGCCAGCAGCCAAGTACAGGGTTACTACGAGCAGTACTTC. Its protein product is CASSQVQGYYEQYF.

As to this clone: Other DNA sequences in this sample translate to the same CDR3. This chain joins TRBV5-1 and TRBJ1-4, with D perhaps matching TRBD1 (6 bases). CDR1 SGHRS and CDR2 YFSETQ come from the germline V gene. CDR3 length: 14 residues. V was shortened by 0 bases and J by 5 bases, with 8 bases between the two germline ends. The CDR3 loop reads CASSLGQGNEKLFF. In DNA form, the CDR3 reads TGCGCCAGCAGCTTGGGGCAGGGGAATGAAAAACTGTTTTTT.

The CDR3 nucleotides are TGCGCCAGCAGCCCGCGGGATAGGCTCCACGAGCAGTACTTC. This sequence encodes CASSPRDRLHEQYF. The rearrangement joins TRBV5-1 to TRBJ2-7, with a weak D call TRBD2 (6 bases). Germline V gene lookup returns CDR1 SGHRS and CDR2 YFSETQ. The CDR3 is made up of 14 amino acids. Trimming pared 4 bases from V and 5 bases from J, leaving 16 bases between.

This clone was picked up one time. This chain connects TRBV5-1 to TRBJ1-1; D ambiguous. The CDR3 consists of 14 residues. Trimming shortened V by 8 bases and J by 1 base, and 15 bases separated the two germline ends. Germline V lookup: CDR1 SGHRS, CDR2 YFSETQ. CDR3 residues: CASLPGPENTEAFF. The CDR3 DNA reads TGCGCCAGTCTACCCGGGCCCGAGAACACTGAAGCTTTCTTT.

This chain uses TRBV6-4 with TRBJ2-1; D gene uncertain. This CDR3 has 15 residues. Trimming removed 0 bases from V and 0 bases from J, with 6 bases in between. Germline assignment: CDR1 MRHNA and CDR2 SNTAGT. Here the CDR3 reads CASSDSGSSYNEQFF. Written as DNA, the CDR3 is TGTGCCAGCAGTGACTCTGGTAGCTCCTACAATGAGCAGTTCTTC.

The V call is TRBV5-1, the J call TRBJ2-5; 7 bases align to TRBD1. There are 17 residues in the CDR3. With 0 bases clipped from V and 1 base from J, the junction kept 9 bases outside the gene matches. Per the germline V gene, CDR1 is SGHRS and CDR2 is YFSETQ. The CDR3 DNA follows: TGCGCCAGCAGCTTGGGGACAGGCGCAAATTCCCAAGAGACCCAGTACTTC. Its translation is CASSLGTGANSQETQYF.

The chain uses TRBV10-3 and TRBJ1-2; unclear D gene. The V gene's germline CDR1 is ENHRY and CDR2 SYGVKD. This CDR3 has 13 residues. V gave up 3 bases and J gave up 8 bases, with 13 bases separating them. CDR3 loop: CAISDLGLMGYTF. The CDR3 DNA reads as TGTGCCATCAGTGACCTCGGGCTTATGGGCTACACCTTC.

The chain recombines TRBV14 with TRBJ2-7, with D possibly being TRBD1 or TRBD2 (5 bases each). Germline-derived CDR1 and CDR2 are SGHDN and FVKESK. The ends were cut back, 1 base at V and 0 bases at J, with 13 bases in the middle. The length of the CDR3 is 16 residues. DNA for the CDR3: TGTGCCAGCAGCCAAGGCCGGGGCCTGAGCTCCTACGAGCAGTACTTC. It codes for CASSQGRGLSSYEQYF.

The chain couples TRBV27 to TRBJ1-1; D unclear. V was trimmed by 5 bases and J by 0 bases, leaving 10 bases between them. The V gene's germline CDR1 is MNHEY and CDR2 SMNVEV (reference sequence). CDR3 length: 14 amino acids. DNA for the CDR3: TGTGCCAGCAGTATTACAGATTTGAACACTGAAGCTTTCTTT. Translation: CASSITDLNTEAFF.

This chain links TRBV23-1 with TRBJ1-6; a weak D match, TRBD1 (6 bases). TRBV23-1 is an ORF, and what it does is uncertain. V was shortened by 0 bases and J by 10 bases, with 13 bases between the two germline ends. This CDR3 has 15 amino acids. CDR3 amino acids: CASSQSQGGGSPLHF. As DNA, the CDR3 is TGCGCCAGCAGTCAATCACAAGGGGGAGGCTCACCCCTCCACTTT.

The chain couples TRBV5-6 to TRBJ2-7; 7 nucleotides line up with TRBD1. Germline V CDR1 and CDR2: SGHDT, YYEEEE. V trimming: 3 bases; J trimming: 6 bases; junction bases outside the gene matches: 9. This CDR3 has 14 residues. The CDR3 region is CASSYEGALSEQYF. CDR3 DNA sequence: TGTGCCAGCAGCTACGAGGGGGCGCTTAGCGAGCAGTACTTC.

The rearrangement links TRBV2 to TRBJ2-5, with D perhaps TRBD2 (5 bases). V lost 10 bases and J 5 bases, leaving 17 bases between the germline ends. Germline V gene sequence: CDR1 SNHLY, CDR2 FYNNEI. The CDR3 extends over 13 amino acids. CDR3 sequence reads: CATARGAWETQYF. The CDR3 nucleotides read TGTGCCACCGCCCGGGGAGCGTGGGAGACCCAGTACTTC.

CDR3 nucleotide sequence: TGTGCCAGCAGCCCATCCGGTACAGCGGGGGGATACAATGAGCAGTTCTTC. Translated: CASSPSGTAGGYNEQFF. The rearrangement uses TRBV7-6 and TRBJ2-1, with 9 positions matching TRBD2. The germline CDR1 and CDR2 sequences are SGHVS and FNYEAQ. After removal of 5 bases from V and 4 bases from J, the junction contained 12 bases not matched to a gene. The CDR3 contains 17 residues.

The rearrangement links TRBV19 to TRBJ2-2; D gene unclear. V was cut by 2 bases and J by 4 bases, with 8 bases left in between. This CDR3 contains 14 residues. The germline V gene has CDR1 LNHDA and CDR2 SQIVND (reference sequence). The CDR3 region is CASSIKGSTGELFF. The CDR3, as DNA: TGTGCCAGTAGTATAAAGGGATCCACCGGGGAGCTGTTTTTT. Using reference TRBV19 and TRBJ2-2 for the parts outside the CDR3, the full variable domain is DGGITQSPKYLFRKEGQNVTLSCEQNLNHDAMYWYRQDPGQGLRLIYYSQIVNDFQKGDIAEGYSVSREKKESFPLTVTSAQKNPTAFYLCASSIKGSTGELFFGEGSRLTVL.

V gene TRBV19 combines with J gene TRBJ1-2; tentatively, D is TRBD1 (5 bases). This CDR3 region has 14 residues. Germline loops: CDR1 LNHDA, CDR2 SQIVND (reference sequence). Trimming took 5 bases from V and 4 from J, leaving 14 bases between them. The CDR3 here is CASSGGRPAYGYTF. The CDR3 DNA follows: TGTGCCAGTAGTGGGGGACGGCCTGCCTATGGCTACACCTTC.

The CDR3 sequence is CASSISMAVSPQPQHF. The DNA for the CDR3 is TGTGCCAGTAGTATAAGCATGGCGGTCTCCCCTCAGCCCCAGCATTTT. The chain has TRBV19 and TRBJ1-5; no definite D call. V gave up 2 bases and J gave up 6 bases, with 17 bases separating them. CDR3 size: 16 residues. Germline V lookup: CDR1 LNHDA, CDR2 SQIVND (reference sequence).

This chain joins TRBV29-1 and TRBJ1-3, with 7 nucleotides matching TRBD1. The CDR3 contains 14 residues. The V gene end was trimmed by 8 bases and the J gene end by 0 bases; junction bases not matched to a gene: 7. Germline CDR1 SQVTM, CDR2 ANQGSEA. The DNA of the CDR3 is TGCAGCCCGGGACAGCCATCCTCTGGAAACACCATATATTTT. It yields the protein CSPGQPSSGNTIYF.

The gene calls are TRBV4-1 and TRBJ1-4, with 9 bases lining up with TRBD1. The germline gives CDR1 MGHRA, CDR2 YSYEKL. The CDR3 length is 15 residues. The ends lost 4 bases at V and 6 bases at J; junction bases unmatched: 6. DNA for the CDR3: TGCGCCAGCAGCCGGGATGACAGGGGGGATGAAAAACTGTTTTTT. This gives the protein CASSRDDRGDEKLFF.

The CDR3 reads CASSRLGQGSTEAFF. The CDR3 nucleotides read TGTGCCAGCAGCCGCCTAGGACAGGGCAGCACTGAAGCTTTCTTT. This chain connects TRBV5-6 to TRBJ1-1; TRBD1 matches at 8 bases. V was clipped by 4 bases and J by 4 bases; unmatched bases: 9. The CDR3 extends over 15 amino acids. The germline V gene encodes CDR1 SGHDT and CDR2 YYEEEE.

CDR3 nucleotide sequence: TGTGCCAGCAAACAGGGTTGGACCGGGGAGCTGTTTTTT. This encodes CASKQGWTGELFF. The chain joins TRBV25-1 to TRBJ2-2; the D gene is possibly TRBD1 (6 bases). Germline CDR1 and CDR2: MGHDK and SYGVNS. With 7 bases removed from V and 5 bases from J, the gap between germline ends came to 11 bases. CDR3 size: 13 residues.

The rearrangement links TRBV7-6 to TRBJ2-3, with 10 bases fitting TRBD2. The CDR3 runs to 16 residues. The junction had 9 bases not matched to a gene; V was cut back by 4 bases and J by 5 bases. The germline gives CDR1 SGHVS, CDR2 FNYEAQ. CDR3 sequence: CASSSIVSSGRDTQYF. CDR3 sequence (DNA): TGTGCCAGCAGCTCGATAGTGTCTAGCGGGAGAGATACGCAGTATTTT.

CDR3 sequence (DNA): TGTGCCAGCAGCACACAACAGGGAGCTCACTACGAGCAGTACTTC. It codes for CASSTQQGAHYEQYF. V gene TRBV6-1 combines with J gene TRBJ2-7; D possibly corresponds to TRBD1 (6 bases). There are 15 residues in the CDR3. The V and J ends lost 6 bases and 3 bases respectively, with 18 bases between them. CDR1 is MNHNS, CDR2 SASEGT, per germline.

The chain has TRBV9 and TRBJ2-1, with 9 bases matching TRBD2. The CDR3 spans 16 residues. Germline CDR1 and CDR2: SGDLS and YYNGEE. V shed 3 bases, J shed 5 bases, and the junction held 9 bases outside the gene matches. The CDR3 DNA reads TGTGCCAGCAGCGCGTGGGCCGGGACTAGCAACAATGAGCAGTTCTTC. Translated: CASSAWAGTSNNEQFF.